This entry lists 18 T cell receptor beta chains sequenced from one sample in a study of T cells in Graves' hyperthyroidism and ophthalmopathy. RNA transcripts provided the source from which TCR beta CDR3 regions were amplified. In the first-round RT-PCR of the TCR CDR3, the HTBI primer set was used. TCRdb reprocessed the multiplex PCR reads with MiXCR, giving one entry per CDR3 protein. The sample contains approximately 690,000 distinct CDR3 sequences, 14% of which appear only once. Material for sequencing was blood. The receptors originated from a woman in her fifties or sixties with Graves' ophthalmopathy.

As regards this clonotype: This could be a read error, since a much larger clone is one nucleotide away. This chain connects TRBV4-1 to TRBJ2-7, with D perhaps TRBD1 or TRBD2 (5 bases each). In germline, CDR1 is MGHRA, CDR2 YSYEKL. V lost 4 bases and J lost 4, with 17 bases in between. This CDR3 is 15 amino acids long. CDR3 region: CASSRGWAFGYEQYF. CDR3 bases: TGCGCCAGCAGCCGGGGGTGGGCGTTTGGGTACGAGCAGTACTTC.

The V call is TRBV12-3 or TRBV12-4, the J call TRBJ1-2; TRBD1 matches 9 bases. The V segment lost 3 bases and the J segment 4 bases; nucleotides outside the gene matches: 12. This CDR3 contains 17 residues. This chain's CDR3 is CASSFGGGTGRSYGYTF. CDR3 DNA: TGTGCCAGCAGTTTCGGAGGTGGGACAGGGAGGAGCTATGGCTACACCTTC.

At least ten counts were recorded for this clonotype. The chain joins TRBV2 to TRBJ2-7; no clear D gene. The germline gives CDR1 SNHLY, CDR2 FYNNEI. The V gene lost 4 bases and the J gene lost 1 base, with 8 bases spanning the gap. This CDR3 is 13 amino acids long. This CDR3 is CASSGAQSYEQYF. The CDR3 nucleotides read TGTGCCAGCAGTGGGGCCCAGTCCTACGAGCAGTACTTC.

This clonotype has just a few counts. The rearrangement uses TRBV5-1 and TRBJ1-1; D is possibly TRBD1 (6 bases). This CDR3 is 14 amino acids long. The V and J ends lost 4 bases and 5 bases respectively, with 15 bases between them. Germline loops: CDR1 SGHRS, CDR2 YFSETQ. This CDR3 reads CASSLSTTGTEAFF. DNA of the CDR3: TGCGCCAGCAGCCTAAGTACAACAGGGACTGAAGCTTTCTTT. The variable domain in full, with the rest retrieved from reference TRBV5-1 and TRBJ1-1, is KAGVTQTPRYLIKTRGQQVTLSCSPISGHRSVSWYQQTPGQGLQFLFEYFSETQRNKGNFPGRFSGRQFSNSRSEMNVSTLELGDSALYLCASSLSTTGTEAFFGQGTRLTVV.

This clonotype was counted a few times. The chain couples TRBV6-1 to TRBJ2-7, with 7 bases lining up with TRBD2. The trim removed 7 bases at V and 2 bases at J, leaving 5 bases unmatched. CDR3 length equals 13 residues. CDR1 is MNHNS, CDR2 SASEGT, per germline. The CDR3 DNA reads TGTGCCAGCAATTGGGAGGGCCCCTACGAGCAGTACTTC. This codes for CASNWEGPYEQYF.

The chain uses TRBV27 and TRBJ2-1, with 12 bases aligning to TRBD2. Germline-derived CDR1 and CDR2 are MNHEY and SMNVEV (reference sequence). J was trimmed by 8 bases and V by 6 bases; bases with no gene match: 14. This CDR3 has 17 residues. CDR3 in amino acids: CASSKISTSGSSYEQFF. CDR3 nucleotides: TGTGCCAGCAGCAAGATCTCGACTAGCGGGAGTTCGTATGAGCAGTTCTTC.

This clonotype was seen only a few times. The gene calls are TRBV28 and TRBJ2-4; weak D call: TRBD2 (5 bases). The CDR3 has 14 residues. From germline, CDR1 is MDHEN and CDR2 SYDVKM. V lost 7 bases to trimming and J lost 9 bases, with 19 bases between them. CDR3 residues: CASMEASRNTIQYF. CDR3 nucleotide sequence: TGTGCCAGCATGGAAGCTAGCCGAAATACCATTCAGTACTTC.

At least ten counts were recorded for this clonotype. The chain recombines TRBV20-1 with TRBJ2-3, with TRBD2 identical over 7 bases. The CDR3 length is 16 residues. V shed 0 bases, J shed 7 bases, and the junction held 13 bases outside the gene matches. The germline V gene has CDR1 DFQATT and CDR2 SNEGSKA (reference sequence). As DNA, the CDR3 is TGCAGTGCTAGAGAGGAAACAGCGGGAATGCGAAATACGCAGTATTTT. Translating it yields CSAREETAGMRNTQYF.

This clonotype came up once. A much larger clone differs from this one at a single base, so this may be a read error. This chain's CDR3 is CASSWTGASYEQYF. The CDR3, as DNA: TGTGCCAGCAGCTGGACAGGGGCCTCCTACGAGCAGTACTTC. The chain employs TRBV6-1 and TRBJ2-7; 9 bases map to TRBD1. The CDR3 has 14 residues. V was pared by 6 bases and J by 0 bases, with 3 bases of the junction left unmatched. The germline gives CDR1 MNHNS, CDR2 SASEGT.

Many counts were recorded for this clonotype. This chain's CDR3 is CASSFTDTQYF. DNA for the CDR3: TGTGCCAGCAGCTTCACAGATACGCAGTATTTT. The V call is TRBV28, the J call TRBJ2-3; D is unresolved. The V and J ends lost 6 bases and 2 bases respectively, with 3 bases between them. Germline V gene data show CDR1 as MDHEN and CDR2 as SYDVKM. The CDR3 covers 11 residues.

This clonotype was counted at least ten times. V usage is TRBV30 and J usage is TRBJ2-1; the match to TRBD2 covers 8 bases. The germline V gene encodes CDR1 GTSNPN and CDR2 SVGIG (reference sequence). The V gene end was trimmed by 3 bases and the J gene end by 7 bases; junction bases not matched to a gene: 11. The CDR3 spans 15 residues. CDR3 loop: CAWSGSSGSSNEQFF. CDR3 sequence (DNA): TGTGCCTGGAGCGGGTCTAGCGGGTCGTCGAATGAGCAGTTCTTC.

In this sample, this clonotype turned up many times. The V call is TRBV2, the J call TRBJ2-7, with D tentatively TRBD1 or TRBD2 (5 bases each). The V gene's germline CDR1 is SNHLY and CDR2 FYNNEI. Deletions cut 7 bases from V and 4 bases from J, with 20 bases between. CDR3 length: 15 residues. The CDR3 DNA reads TGTGCCAGCATGATGAGTCGGGACCAGTGGTACGAGCAGTACTTC. Translating it yields CASMMSRDQWYEQYF.

This clonotype has just a few counts. The V gene is TRBV15, the J gene TRBJ2-7, with 12 bases that match TRBD1. CDR3 size: 15 residues. V lost 2 bases to trimming and J lost 6 bases; unmatched junction nucleotides: 5. Germline V CDR1 and CDR2: LNHNV, YYDKDF (reference sequence). CDR3 nucleotides: TGTGCCACCAGCAGATTCCGGGACAGGGGGCCCGAGCAGTACTTC. Amino acid sequence: CATSRFRDRGPEQYF.

This clonotype was counted between two and nine times. The V gene is TRBV6-1, the J gene TRBJ1-1, with TRBD1 as a possible D gene (5 bases). The V end was cut by 5 bases, the J end by 5 bases, with 21 bases between. The CDR3 is 16 residues long. Germline V gene data show CDR1 as MNHNS and CDR2 as SASEGT. The CDR3 loop reads CASSYAQQTAKTEAFF. The CDR3 DNA sequence: TGTGCCAGCAGTTATGCCCAACAGACAGCGAAAACTGAAGCTTTCTTT.

The table lists this clonotype with a few counts. The V call is TRBV4-3, the J call TRBJ1-5, with no clear D. This CDR3 has 16 residues. Germline V gene lookup returns CDR1 LGHNA and CDR2 YSLEER. Trimming removed 0 bases at V and 5 bases at J, with 14 bases between. CDR3 bases: TGCGCCAGCAGCCAAGATAGTCAAACCGGGTATCAGCCCCAGCATTTT. This encodes CASSQDSQTGYQPQHF.

At least ten counts were recorded for this clonotype. The chain joins TRBV28 to TRBJ2-1, with TRBD2 matching 9 bases. The V and J ends lost 2 bases and 5 bases, in that order; junction bases with no gene match: 16. The germline V gene has CDR1 MDHEN and CDR2 SYDVKM. This CDR3 has 19 residues. The CDR3 DNA follows: TGTGCCAGCAGTTTAAACGTAGGTTGGCGGGAGGGAGTTGACAATGAGCAGTTCTTC. It specifies CASSLNVGWREGVDNEQFF.

This clonotype was seen ten or more times. This chain uses TRBV12-3 or TRBV12-4 with TRBJ2-2; the D is unclear. The CDR3 has 13 residues. V was clipped by 5 bases and J by 5 bases, with 9 bases between them. The CDR3 DNA follows: TGTGCCAGCAGTACGATAGGAACCGGGGAGCTGTTTTTT. Its protein is CASSTIGTGELFF.

This clonotype has a count of ten or more. The chain combines TRBV15 with TRBJ2-7; 8 bases line up with TRBD1. The V segment lost 9 bases and the J segment 2 bases; nucleotides outside the gene matches: 9. Germline assignment: CDR1 LNHNV and CDR2 YYDKDF (reference sequence). This CDR3 is 14 amino acids long. CDR3 coding DNA: TGTGCCACTAGAGGACAGGGTGTCCCCTACGAGCAGTACTTC. It specifies CATRGQGVPYEQYF.